This record looks at one T cell receptor (beta chain) sequence and its context. The antigen remains unidentified. Bulk and single-cell libraries used iRepertoire multiplex PCR with TCR subtype-specific primers. Bulk TCR beta libraries came from multiplex PCR with V, D, J primers. From its re-call of the multiplex PCR reads, TCRdb lists each CDR3 protein once, without DNA. In all, the sample yields 6,000 or so distinct CDR3 sequences. The entry originates in a study of T cells in severe cutaneous drug reactions. As for the study in general: Blister fluids or cells and PBMC were collected from patients in acute or recovery stage.

CDR1 and CDR2 (germline): MDHEN, SYDVKM. This CDR3 has 13 residues. Notes on the study in general: Tolerant-control and healthy-donor PBMC lacked or rarely had the public CDR3 found in blisters.

The donors had carbamazepine-induced Stevens-Johnson syndrome or toxic epidermal necrolysis. The sequence was collected from a human donor with toxic epidermal necrolysis, a severe cutaneous drug reaction. The gene calls are TRBV28 and TRBJ2-1. Sequenced sample: cells from a skin blister. The CDR3: CASSLAVNNEQFF.